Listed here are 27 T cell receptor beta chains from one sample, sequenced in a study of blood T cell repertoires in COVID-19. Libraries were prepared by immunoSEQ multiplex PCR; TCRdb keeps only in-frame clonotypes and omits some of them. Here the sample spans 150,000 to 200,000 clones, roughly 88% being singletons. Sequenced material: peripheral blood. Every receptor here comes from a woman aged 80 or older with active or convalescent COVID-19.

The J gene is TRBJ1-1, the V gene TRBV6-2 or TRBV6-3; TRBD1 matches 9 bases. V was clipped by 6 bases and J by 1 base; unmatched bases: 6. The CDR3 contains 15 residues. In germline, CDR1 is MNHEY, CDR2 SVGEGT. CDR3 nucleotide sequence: TGTGCCAGCAGCGACAACAGGGGGCGGAACACTGAAGCTTTCTTT. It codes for CASSDNRGRNTEAFF.

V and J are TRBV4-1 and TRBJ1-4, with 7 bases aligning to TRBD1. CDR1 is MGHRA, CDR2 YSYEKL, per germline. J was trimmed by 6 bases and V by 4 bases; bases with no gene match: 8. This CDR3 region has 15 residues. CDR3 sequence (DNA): TGCGCCAGCAGCCGAGGACAGGCGGCTCATGAAAAACTGTTTTTT. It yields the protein CASSRGQAAHEKLFF.

The CDR3 is CASAPGQGPYEQYF. The CDR3 DNA sequence: TGTGCCAGCGCACCGGGACAGGGCCCCTACGAGCAGTACTTC. The chain joins TRBV7-9 to TRBJ2-7; 9 nucleotides agree with TRBD1. Germline values: CDR1 SEHNR, CDR2 FQNEAQ (reference sequence). The CDR3 totals 14 residues. V gave up 8 bases and J gave up 2 bases; unmatched junction bases: 7.

This CDR3 is CASSKSFLRGGTDTQYF. CDR3 DNA: TGTGCCAGCAGCAAGAGTTTTTTGCGGGGGGGGACAGATACGCAGTATTTT. The chain couples TRBV13 to TRBJ2-3; 9 positions match TRBD2. CDR3 size: 17 residues. After removal of 5 bases from V and 3 bases from J, the junction contained 12 bases not matched to a gene. Germline CDR1 and CDR2: PRHDT and FYEKMQ (reference sequence). Filled out from reference TRBV13 and TRBJ2-3, the complete variable domain reads AAGVIQSPRHLIKEKRETATLKCYPIPRHDTVYWYQQGPGQDPQFLISFYEKMQSDKGSIPDRFSAQQFSDYHSELNMSSLELGDSALYFCASSKSFLRGGTDTQYFGPGTRLTVL.

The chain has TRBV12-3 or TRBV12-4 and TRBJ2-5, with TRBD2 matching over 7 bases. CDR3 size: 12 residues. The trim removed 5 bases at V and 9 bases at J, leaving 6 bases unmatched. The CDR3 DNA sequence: TGTGCCAGCAGTGGACTAGTTTCGGCCCAGTACTTC. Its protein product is CASSGLVSAQYF.

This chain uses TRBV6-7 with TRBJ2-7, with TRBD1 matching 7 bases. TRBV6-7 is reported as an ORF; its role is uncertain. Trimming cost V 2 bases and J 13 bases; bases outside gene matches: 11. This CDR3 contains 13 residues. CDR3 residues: CASSYRGGPKGYF. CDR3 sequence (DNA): TGTGCCAGCAGTTACCGAGGGGGCCCCAAGGGATACTTC.

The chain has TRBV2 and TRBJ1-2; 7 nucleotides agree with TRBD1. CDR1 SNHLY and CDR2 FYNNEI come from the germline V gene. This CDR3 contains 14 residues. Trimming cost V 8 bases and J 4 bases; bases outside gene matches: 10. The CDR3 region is CASLLDRTGYGYTF. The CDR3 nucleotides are TGTGCCAGCCTATTGGACAGGACCGGCTATGGCTACACCTTC.

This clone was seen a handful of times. CDR3 amino acids: CASSFDRVPGEQYF. The CDR3 coding sequence is TGTGCCAGCAGCTTTGACAGGGTCCCGGGTGAGCAGTACTTC. The V and J genes are TRBV7-2 and TRBJ2-7, with 7 bases aligning to TRBD1. V gave up 3 bases and J gave up 7 bases; unmatched junction bases: 9. The CDR3 is made up of 14 amino acids. The germline CDR1 and CDR2 sequences are SGHTA and FQGNSA. Combining the CDR3 with reference TRBV7-2 and TRBJ2-7 gives the whole variable domain GAGVSQSPSNKVTEKGKDVELRCDPISGHTALYWYRQSLGQGLEFLIYFQGNSAPDKSGLPSDRFSAERTGGSVSTLTIQRTQQEDSAVYLCASSFDRVPGEQYFGPGTRLTVT.

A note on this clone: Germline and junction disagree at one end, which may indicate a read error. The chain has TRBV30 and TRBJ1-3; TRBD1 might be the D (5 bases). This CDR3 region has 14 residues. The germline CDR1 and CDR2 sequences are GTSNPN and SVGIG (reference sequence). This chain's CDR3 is CAWSGGLPGNTIYF. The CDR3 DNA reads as TGTGCCTGGAGTGGGGGACTGCCTGGCAACACCATATATTTT.

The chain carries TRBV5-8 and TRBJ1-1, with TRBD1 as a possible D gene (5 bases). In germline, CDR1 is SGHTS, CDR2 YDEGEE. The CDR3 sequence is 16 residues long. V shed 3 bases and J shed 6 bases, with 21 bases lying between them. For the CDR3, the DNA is TGTGCCAGCAGCTCCAGACCGGGCGCGCGGGGGGCTGAAGCTTTCTTT. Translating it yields CASSSRPGARGAEAFF.

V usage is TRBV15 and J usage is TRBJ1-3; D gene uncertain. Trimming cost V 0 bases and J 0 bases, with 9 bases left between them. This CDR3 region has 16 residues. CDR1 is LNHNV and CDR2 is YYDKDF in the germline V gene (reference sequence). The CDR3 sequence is CATSRDQQSSGNTIYF. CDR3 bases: TGTGCCACCAGCAGAGACCAACAGTCCTCTGGAAACACCATATATTTT.

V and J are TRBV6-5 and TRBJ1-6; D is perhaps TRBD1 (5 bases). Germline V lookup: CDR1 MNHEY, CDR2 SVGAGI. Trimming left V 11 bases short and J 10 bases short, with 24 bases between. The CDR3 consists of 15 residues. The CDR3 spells CASLGPRQGGSPLHF. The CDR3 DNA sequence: TGTGCCTCCCTTGGGCCCCGCCAGGGAGGGTCACCCCTCCACTTT.

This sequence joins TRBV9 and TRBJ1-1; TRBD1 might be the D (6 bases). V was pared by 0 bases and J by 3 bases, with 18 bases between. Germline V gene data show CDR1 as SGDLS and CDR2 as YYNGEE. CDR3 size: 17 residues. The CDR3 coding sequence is TGTGCCAGCAGCGTAGGCAGGGGATGGAAGGGGGACACTGAAGCTTTCTTT. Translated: CASSVGRGWKGDTEAFF.

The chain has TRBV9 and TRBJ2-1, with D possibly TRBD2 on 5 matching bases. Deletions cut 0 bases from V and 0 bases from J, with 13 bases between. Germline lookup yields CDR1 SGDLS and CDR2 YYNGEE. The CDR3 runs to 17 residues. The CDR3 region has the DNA TGTGCCAGCAGCGTAGCTAGCACAGCTCGCTCCTACAATGAGCAGTTCTTC. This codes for CASSVASTARSYNEQFF.

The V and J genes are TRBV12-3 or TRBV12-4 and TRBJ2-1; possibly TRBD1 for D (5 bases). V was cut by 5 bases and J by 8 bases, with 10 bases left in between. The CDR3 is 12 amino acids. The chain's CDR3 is CASSPQGDEQFF. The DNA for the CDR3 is TGTGCCAGCAGTCCCCAGGGCGATGAGCAGTTCTTC.

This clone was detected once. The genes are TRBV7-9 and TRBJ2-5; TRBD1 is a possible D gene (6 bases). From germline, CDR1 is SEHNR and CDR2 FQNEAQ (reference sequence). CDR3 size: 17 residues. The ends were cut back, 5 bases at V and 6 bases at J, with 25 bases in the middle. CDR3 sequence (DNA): TGTGCCAGCAGCCCGCCGAGAAACGACAGGCTGGCTCAGACCCAGTACTTC. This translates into CASSPPRNDRLAQTQYF. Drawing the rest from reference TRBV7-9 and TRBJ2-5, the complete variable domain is DTGVSQNPRHKITKRGQNVTFRCDPISEHNRLYWYRQTLGQGPEFLTYFQNEAQLEKSRLLSDRFSAERPKGSFSTLEIQRTEQGDSAMYLCASSPPRNDRLAQTQYFGPGTRLLVL.

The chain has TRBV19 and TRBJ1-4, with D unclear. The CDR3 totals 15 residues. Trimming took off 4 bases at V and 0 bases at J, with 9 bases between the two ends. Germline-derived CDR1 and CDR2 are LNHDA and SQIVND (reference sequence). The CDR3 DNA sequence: TGTGCCAGTAGTAAGATAGAGACAACTAATGAAAAACTGTTTTTT. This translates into CASSKIETTNEKLFF.

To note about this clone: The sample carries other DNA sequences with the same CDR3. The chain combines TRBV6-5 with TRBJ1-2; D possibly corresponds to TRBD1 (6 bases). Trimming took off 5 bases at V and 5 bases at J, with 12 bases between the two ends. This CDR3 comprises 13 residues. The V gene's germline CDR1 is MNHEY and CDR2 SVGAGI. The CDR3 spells CASSPRDTYGYTF. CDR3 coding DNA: TGTGCCAGCAGTCCAAGGGACACTTATGGCTACACCTTC.

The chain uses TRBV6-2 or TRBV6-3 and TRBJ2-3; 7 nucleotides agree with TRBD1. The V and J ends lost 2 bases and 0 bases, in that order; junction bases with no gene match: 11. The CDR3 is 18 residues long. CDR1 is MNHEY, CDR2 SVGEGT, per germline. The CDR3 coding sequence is TGTGCCAGCAGTTACCATCCGGGGACAGCGATTAGCACAGATACGCAGTATTTT. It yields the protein CASSYHPGTAISTDTQYF.

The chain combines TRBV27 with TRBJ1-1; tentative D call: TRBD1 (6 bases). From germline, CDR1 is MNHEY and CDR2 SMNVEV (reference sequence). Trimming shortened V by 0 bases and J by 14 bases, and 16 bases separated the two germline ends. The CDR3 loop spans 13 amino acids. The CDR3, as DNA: TGTGCCAGCAGTTTATCCAGGGAACAAACAGGGTTCTTT. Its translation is CASSLSREQTGFF.

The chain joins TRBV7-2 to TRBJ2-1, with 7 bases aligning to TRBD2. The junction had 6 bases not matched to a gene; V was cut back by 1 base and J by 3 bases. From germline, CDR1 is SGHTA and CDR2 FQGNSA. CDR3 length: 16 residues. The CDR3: CASSLGGGTNYNEQFF. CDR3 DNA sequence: TGTGCCAGCAGCTTAGGGGGAGGGACTAACTACAATGAGCAGTTCTTC.

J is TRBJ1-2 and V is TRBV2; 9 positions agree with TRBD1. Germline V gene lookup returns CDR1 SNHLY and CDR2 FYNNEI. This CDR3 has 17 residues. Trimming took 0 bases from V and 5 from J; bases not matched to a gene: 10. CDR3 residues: CASSEALTGGGWYGYTF. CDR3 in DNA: TGTGCCAGCAGTGAAGCACTAACAGGGGGCGGATGGTATGGCTACACCTTC.

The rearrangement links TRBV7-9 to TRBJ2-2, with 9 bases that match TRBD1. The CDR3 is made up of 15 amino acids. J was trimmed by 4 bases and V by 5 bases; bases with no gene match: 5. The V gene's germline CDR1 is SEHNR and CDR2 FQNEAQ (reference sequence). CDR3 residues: CASSAGTGSTGELFF. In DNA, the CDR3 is TGTGCCAGCAGCGCCGGGACAGGGAGCACCGGGGAGCTGTTTTTT.

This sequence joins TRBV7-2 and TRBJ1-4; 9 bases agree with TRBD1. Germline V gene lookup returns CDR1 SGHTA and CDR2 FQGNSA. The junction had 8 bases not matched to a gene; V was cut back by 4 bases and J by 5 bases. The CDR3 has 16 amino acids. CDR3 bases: TGTGCCAGCAGCTCACAACCGGGACAGGGAAATGAAAAACTGTTTTTT. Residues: CASSSQPGQGNEKLFF.

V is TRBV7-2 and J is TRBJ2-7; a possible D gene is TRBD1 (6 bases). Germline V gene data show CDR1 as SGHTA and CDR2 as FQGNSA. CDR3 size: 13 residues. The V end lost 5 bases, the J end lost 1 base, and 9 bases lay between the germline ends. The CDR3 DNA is TGTGCCAGCAGCAACAGGGCTTCCTACGAGCAGTACTTC. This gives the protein CASSNRASYEQYF. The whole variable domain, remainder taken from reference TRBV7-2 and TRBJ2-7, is GAGVSQSPSNKVTEKGKDVELRCDPISGHTALYWYRQSLGQGLEFLIYFQGNSAPDKSGLPSDRFSAERTGGSVSTLTIQRTQQEDSAVYLCASSNRASYEQYFGPGTRLTVT.

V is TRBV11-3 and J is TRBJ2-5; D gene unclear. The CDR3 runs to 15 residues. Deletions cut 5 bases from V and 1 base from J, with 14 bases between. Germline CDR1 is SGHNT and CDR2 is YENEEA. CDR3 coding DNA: TGTGCCAGCAGCCCTACTGGTCACTTCCAAGAGACCCAGTACTTC. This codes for CASSPTGHFQETQYF.

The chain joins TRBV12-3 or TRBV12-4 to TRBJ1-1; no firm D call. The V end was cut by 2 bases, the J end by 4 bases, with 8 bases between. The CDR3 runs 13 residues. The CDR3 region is CASSLILATEAFF. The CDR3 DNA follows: TGTGCCAGCAGTTTAATATTAGCCACTGAAGCTTTCTTT.